This T cell receptor beta chain was retrieved from a study of beta chain features in type 1 diabetes. Whole-study findings and limits: A greater similarity of naive, central memory and Treg TCRB repertoires was seen among patients than among healthy donors. Using cDNA template may skew counts toward highly expressing activated cells.

CDR3 length equals 21 residues. V shed 3 bases, J shed 4 bases, and the junction held 19 bases outside the gene matches. CDR1 is GTSNPN, CDR2 SVGIG, per germline (reference sequence). All of the isolated RNA was reverse transcribed, so expressed TCRB transcripts were sequenced. Data came from immunoSEQ multiplex PCR; TCRdb stores just in-frame clones and leaves some out. Counted here are under 45,000 clones, approximately 49% occurring once; the ten biggest clones make up around 0.25%. With regard to this clone: Its antigen is still unknown.

The chain has TRBV30 and TRBJ2-6; 12 bases match TRBD2. The source material was stem cell memory CD4+ T cells from blood. This TCR was recovered from a woman aged 25 to 39 in good health. The CDR3: CAWRTPRPTSGRASGANVLTF. The CDR3 DNA reads as TGTGCCTGGAGGACCCCCAGGCCGACTAGCGGGAGAGCATCCGGGGCCAACGTCCTGACTTTC.